Listed below are T cell receptor beta chains from one sample, sequenced in a study of Graves' ophthalmopathy and Graves' hyperthyroidism. TCRdb passed the multiplex PCR reads through MiXCR, listing each CDR3 protein once. The sample consists of 620,000 or so distinct CDR3 sequences, roughly 20% of them appearing once. The source material was peripheral blood. Receptors originate from a woman aged 18-35 years with stable Graves' hyperthyroidism. Some clones in this sample may be carry-over from other donors' samples. Each CDR3 is given with its conserved first and last residue. Fields, in order: CDR3 DNA, CDR3 protein, D gene, V gene, clone size, CDR3 length, J gene. A D gene is named only where the DNA matches it firmly. Size values are once, few and many counts, or a class for expanded clones, and some rows have none.

TGTGCCAGCAGTTACTCCGGGGACAGGATCACTGAAGCTTTCTTT,CASSYSGDRITEAFF,TRBD1,TRBV6-5,-,15,TRBJ1-1
TGTGCCAGCAGTTTTCGGGACAGGAGGGGCTATGGCTACACCTTC,CASSFRDRRGYGYTF,TRBD1,TRBV12-3/TRBV12-4,many,15,TRBJ1-2
TGTGCCAGCAGTTACCGGGGACTAGCGGGGACCTACGAGCAGTACTTC,CASSYRGLAGTYEQYF,TRBD2,TRBV6-5,-,16,TRBJ2-7
TGTGCCAGCAGATTGACTAGCGGGGGGGCCCTTGCCGGGGAGCTGTTTTTT,CASRLTSGGALAGELFF,TRBD2,TRBV11-2,-,17,TRBJ2-2
TGTGCCAGCATTCCTCACCAGGGGATTTCCCTTGACGCTTTCTTT,CASIPHQGISLDAFF,-,TRBV12-3/TRBV12-4,few,15,TRBJ1-1
TGTGCCAGCAGCTTAGTAATCACCCTCGACGAGCAGTACTTC,CASSLVITLDEQYF,-,TRBV7-2,-,14,TRBJ2-7
TGCAGTGCTAGAGATGGACTAGCGGTCGAAGAGCAGTTCTTC,CSARDGLAVEEQFF,TRBD2,TRBV20-1,-,14,TRBJ2-1
TGTGCCAGCAGCATTGGGACCTTAGCGGATAGCTCCTACGAGCAGTACTTC,CASSIGTLADSSYEQYF,-,TRBV5-4,many,17,TRBJ2-7
TGTGCCAGCAGCACCCGGACTAGCGGGCAAGAGACCCAGTACTTC,CASSTRTSGQETQYF,TRBD2,TRBV7-2,many,15,TRBJ2-5
TGTGCCAGCAGTTACTCTTCGGGACAGGGTTCCTACGAGCAGTACTTC,CASSYSSGQGSYEQYF,TRBD1,TRBV6-5,many,16,TRBJ2-7
TGCGCCAGCAGCCAAGGGGCCCCCTCGAACACTGAAGCTTTCTTT,CASSQGAPSNTEAFF,-,TRBV4-1,many,15,TRBJ1-1
TGTGCCTGGACTGGGACTTACACTGAAGCTTTCTTT,CAWTGTYTEAFF,-,TRBV30,many,12,TRBJ1-1
TGTGCCAGCAGCTTAGGGACAGGGTGGTACACCGGGGAGCTGTTTTTT,CASSLGTGWYTGELFF,TRBD1,TRBV11-2,many,16,TRBJ2-2
TGTGCCAGCAGCCAAGAGGGGCGAAGCTCCTATAATTCACCCCTCCACTTT,CASSQEGRSSYNSPLHF,-,TRBV4-2,many,17,TRBJ1-6
TGTGCCAGCAGCCGTACGACAGGGACTGAAGCTTTCTTT,CASSRTTGTEAFF,TRBD1,TRBV3-1,-,13,TRBJ1-1
TGTGCCATCAGTGAAGGGACAGGGGAGGGCGAGCAGTACTTC,CAISEGTGEGEQYF,TRBD1,TRBV10-3,-,14,TRBJ2-7
TGTGCCTGGGGACAGGGGGCCTACGAGCAGTACTTC,CAWGQGAYEQYF,TRBD1,TRBV30,many,12,TRBJ2-7
TGTGCCAGCAGTCAACCGGCCGGGGAGCTGTTTTTT,CASSQPAGELFF,-,TRBV28,many,12,TRBJ2-2
TGCGCCAGCAGCCGCCCGGGACTAGCGGACCAAGAGACCCAGTACTTC,CASSRPGLADQETQYF,TRBD2,TRBV4-1,few,16,TRBJ2-5
TGTGCCAGCGGGAGGGACCCACACACCGGGGAGCTGTTTTTT,CASGRDPHTGELFF,TRBD2,TRBV6-1,-,14,TRBJ2-2
TGTGCCAGCAGATTCTCTGGGAGTCGAGGGTTTGAAAAACTGTTTTTT,CASRFSGSRGFEKLFF,-,TRBV28,few,16,TRBJ1-4
TGTGCCAGCAGCATAGGCAGCAGGGGGAATGGCTACACCTTC,CASSIGSRGNGYTF,TRBD1,TRBV27,many,14,TRBJ1-2
TGTGCCAGCAGACCACACAACACCGGGGAGCTGTTTTTT,CASRPHNTGELFF,-,TRBV25-1,many,13,TRBJ2-2
TGTGCCATCAGTGGAACGGGTGGCTACACCTTC,CAISGTGGYTF,-,TRBV10-3,many,11,TRBJ1-2
TGTGCCAGCAGTTCACTACAAAGGGGGCTCTATGGCTACACCTTC,CASSSLQRGLYGYTF,TRBD1,TRBV12-3/TRBV12-4,many,15,TRBJ1-2
TGTGCCAGCAGTGGAGGGGGCGATGGCTACACCTTC,CASSGGGDGYTF,TRBD1,TRBV2,-,12,TRBJ1-2
TGCAGTGCTTCAGGATTTGAGAACACTGAAGCTTTCTTT,CSASGFENTEAFF,-,TRBV20-1,many,13,TRBJ1-1